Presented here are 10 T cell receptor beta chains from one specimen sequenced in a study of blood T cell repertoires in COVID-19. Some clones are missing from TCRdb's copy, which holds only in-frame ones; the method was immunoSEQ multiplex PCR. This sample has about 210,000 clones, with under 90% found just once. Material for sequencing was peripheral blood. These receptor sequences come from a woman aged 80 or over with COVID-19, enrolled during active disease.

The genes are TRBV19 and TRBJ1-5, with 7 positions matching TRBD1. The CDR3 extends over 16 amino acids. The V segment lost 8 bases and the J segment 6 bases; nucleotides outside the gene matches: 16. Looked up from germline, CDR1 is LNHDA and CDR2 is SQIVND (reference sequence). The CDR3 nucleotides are TGTGCCAGTTCGCCTCCGGGCAGGGGGAAAGTTCAGCCCCAGCATTTT. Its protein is CASSPPGRGKVQPQHF.

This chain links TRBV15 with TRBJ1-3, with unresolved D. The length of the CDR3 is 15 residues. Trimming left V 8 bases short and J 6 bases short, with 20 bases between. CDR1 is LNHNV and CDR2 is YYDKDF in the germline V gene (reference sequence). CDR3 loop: CATSRGGPYPNTIYF. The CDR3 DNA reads TGTGCCACCTCGAGAGGAGGACCATACCCAAACACCATATATTTT.

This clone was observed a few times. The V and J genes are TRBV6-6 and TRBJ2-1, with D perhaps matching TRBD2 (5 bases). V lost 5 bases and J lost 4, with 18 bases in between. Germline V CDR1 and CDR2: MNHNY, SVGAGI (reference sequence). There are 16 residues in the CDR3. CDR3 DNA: TGTGCCAGCAGTACCCGGACCCGGGGTTCTTACAATGAGCAGTTCTTC. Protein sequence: CASSTRTRGSYNEQFF.

The CDR3 loop is CAIRRGGDTDTQYF. The CDR3 nucleotides are TGTGCCATCAGGAGGGGCGGGGATACAGATACGCAGTATTTT. This rearrangement joins TRBV10-3 to TRBJ2-3; D might be TRBD2 (6 bases). This CDR3 region has 14 residues. Per the germline V gene, CDR1 is ENHRY and CDR2 is SYGVKD. The ends were cut back, 6 bases at V and 3 bases at J, with 13 bases in the middle.

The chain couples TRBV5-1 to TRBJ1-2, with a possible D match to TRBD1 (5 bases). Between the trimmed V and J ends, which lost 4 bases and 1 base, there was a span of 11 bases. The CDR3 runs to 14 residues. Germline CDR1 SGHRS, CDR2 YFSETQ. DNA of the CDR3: TGCGCCAGCAGCCTTGAGACAGTTAACTATGGCTACACCTTC. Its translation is CASSLETVNYGYTF.

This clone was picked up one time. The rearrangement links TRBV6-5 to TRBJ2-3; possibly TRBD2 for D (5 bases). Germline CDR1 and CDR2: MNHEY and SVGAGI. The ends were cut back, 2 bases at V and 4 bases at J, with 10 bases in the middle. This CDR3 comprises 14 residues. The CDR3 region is CASSYEGQADTQYF. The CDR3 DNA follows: TGTGCCAGCAGTTACGAGGGTCAGGCAGATACGCAGTATTTT.

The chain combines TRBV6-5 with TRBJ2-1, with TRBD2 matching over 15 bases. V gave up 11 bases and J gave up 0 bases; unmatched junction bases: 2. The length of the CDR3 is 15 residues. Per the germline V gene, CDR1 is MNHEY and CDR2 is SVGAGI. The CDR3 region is CAGGLAGGSYNEQFF. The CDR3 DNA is TGTGCCGGGGGACTAGCGGGGGGCTCCTACAATGAGCAGTTCTTC.

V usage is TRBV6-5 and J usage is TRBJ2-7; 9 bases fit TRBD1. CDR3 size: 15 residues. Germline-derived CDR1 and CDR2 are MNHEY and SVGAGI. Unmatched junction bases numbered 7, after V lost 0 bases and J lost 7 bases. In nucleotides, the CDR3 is TGTGCCAGCAGTTACTCGACAGGGGGGAGCGAGGAGCAGTACTTC. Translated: CASSYSTGGSEEQYF.

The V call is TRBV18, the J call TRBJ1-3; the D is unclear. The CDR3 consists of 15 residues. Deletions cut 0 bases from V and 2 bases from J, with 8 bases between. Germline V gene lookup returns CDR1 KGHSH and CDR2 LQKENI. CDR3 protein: CASSPPMQAGNTIYF. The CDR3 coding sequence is TGTGCCAGCTCACCACCAATGCAGGCTGGAAACACCATATATTTT.

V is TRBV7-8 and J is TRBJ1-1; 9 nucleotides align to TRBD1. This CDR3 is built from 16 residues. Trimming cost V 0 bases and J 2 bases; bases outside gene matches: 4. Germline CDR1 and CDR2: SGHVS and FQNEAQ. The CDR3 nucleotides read TGTGCCAGCAGCTTAGCGGTGGGACAGGGTAACACTGAAGCTTTCTTT. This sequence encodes CASSLAVGQGNTEAFF.